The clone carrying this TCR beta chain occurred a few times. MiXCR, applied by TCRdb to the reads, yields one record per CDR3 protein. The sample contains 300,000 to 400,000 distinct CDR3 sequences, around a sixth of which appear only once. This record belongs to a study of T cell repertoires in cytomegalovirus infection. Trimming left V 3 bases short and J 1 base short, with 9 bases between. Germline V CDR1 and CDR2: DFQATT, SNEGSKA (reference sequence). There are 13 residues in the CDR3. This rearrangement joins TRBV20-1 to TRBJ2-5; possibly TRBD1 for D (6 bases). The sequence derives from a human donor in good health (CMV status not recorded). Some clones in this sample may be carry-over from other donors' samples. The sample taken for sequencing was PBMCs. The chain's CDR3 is CSASRGPQETQYF. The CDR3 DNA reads TGCAGTGCTAGCAGGGGCCCCCAAGAGACCCAGTACTTC.